These T cell receptor beta chains were read from a single sample in a study of beta chain features in type 1 diabetes. Profiled with immunoSEQ multiplex PCR; TCRdb holds only in-frame clones, not every one. The sample yields 250,000 to 400,000 clones, approximately 15% seen once. The sample consisted of central memory CD4+ T cells from blood. The receptors stem from a man aged 25 to 40 in good health. CDR3s leave out the opening cysteine and the closing phenylalanine or tryptophan. The order of the fields is J gene, clone size, D gene, V gene, CDR3 protein. D genes are given only for firm matches. A clone size is listed for some rows: how often the clone was seen (once, few, many), or a class if it is expanded.

TRBJ2-1	few	TRBD2	TRBV7-7	ASSLRTSGRSEQF
TRBJ2-2	.	.	TRBV7-2	ASSLVGRANGELF
TRBJ1-1	.	.	TRBV9	ASSFSGTLNTEAF
TRBJ1-2	.	.	TRBV19	ASSQGRLDGYT
TRBJ2-2	.	TRBD2	TRBV19	ASRRETGELF
TRBJ2-3	.	.	TRBV19	ASSINKDGSTDTQY
TRBJ2-2	few	.	TRBV27	ASSFWGDTGELF
TRBJ2-3	.	TRBD1	TRBV4-2	ASSQDGQGRGTQY
TRBJ1-2	.	.	TRBV9	ASSVGSYGYT
TRBJ1-4	few	.	TRBV5-1	ASSLMGSFNEKLF
TRBJ2-7	.	TRBD2	TRBV13	ASSSAGGISYEQY
TRBJ2-1	few	.	TRBV19	ATDPGGVGGEQF
TRBJ2-1	.	TRBD2	TRBV9	ASSVTSGRERGEQF
TRBJ2-5	few	.	TRBV6-1	ASSLHLSETQY
TRBJ1-3	.	.	TRBV27	ASSSGTRGGNTIY
TRBJ2-3	few	TRBD2	TRBV2	ASRGSTSPTDTQY
TRBJ2-6	many	.	TRBV5-1	ASTRGRSSGANVLT
TRBJ2-2	.	.	TRBV5-4	ASSLGSGNTGELF
TRBJ1-1	.	.	TRBV4-3	ASSQDQASGREAF
TRBJ1-1	.	.	TRBV7-6	ASSHGEGSEAF
TRBJ2-1	few	.	TRBV7-8	ASSLVDSSYNEQF
TRBJ2-3	.	.	TRBV11-3	ASSSDTDTQY
TRBJ2-6	few	.	TRBV7-2	ASSLEGAGANVLT
TRBJ1-4	few	TRBD1	TRBV5-4	ASTRTGGGNEKLF
TRBJ1-4	.	.	TRBV27	ASRRGVGEKLF
TRBJ1-1	few	.	TRBV11-3	ASSLICAF
TRBJ2-1	few	.	TRBV19	ASSPYGSSYNEQF
TRBJ1-5	once	TRBD1	TRBV19	ASSPPGGPGQPQH
TRBJ2-7	few	TRBD2	TRBV5-6	ASSLGATSVSYEQY
TRBJ1-2	few	.	TRBV7-2	ASSAGFSRRYT
TRBJ1-1	few	TRBD1	TRBV27	ASSLTGARRTEAF
TRBJ2-2	many	.	TRBV2	ASSLGGNTGELF
TRBJ2-3	.	TRBD2	TRBV5-6	ASSLVTSGRTTYTDTQY
TRBJ1-4	.	.	TRBV28	ASSSPGGQGSEKLF
TRBJ2-5	.	.	TRBV7-2	ASSLSRETQY
TRBJ2-3	few	.	TRBV29-1	SSGPTGRGTDTQY
TRBJ2-5	.	TRBD1	TRBV5-4	ASSLSGQSGGTQY
TRBJ1-1	.	.	TRBV30	AWTHGRSTEAF
TRBJ1-1	.	.	TRBV6-5	ASSYSDTYTEAF
TRBJ1-2	few	.	TRBV4-2	ASSQETGNRYGYT
TRBJ2-3	few	.	TRBV27	ASSLWGLDTQY
TRBJ1-5	.	.	TRBV5-4	ASSLARGSQH
TRBJ2-1	.	.	TRBV5-1	ASSSMEGNGEQF
TRBJ1-1	few	.	TRBV7-9	ASSLGGLGTEAF
TRBJ1-2	few	TRBD1	TRBV25-1	ASSDLQGVNYGYT
TRBJ1-1	few	.	TRBV2	ASNVAAAGNTEAF
TRBJ2-3	few	TRBD2	TRBV27	ASSRELPTLAGGTDTQY
TRBJ1-2	.	.	TRBV7-2	ASSSSYGYT
TRBJ1-3	.	TRBD1	TRBV5-1	ASSLEASGTGSPNTIY
TRBJ1-2	many	.	TRBV7-2	ASSRPAGRDGYT
TRBJ2-2	few	TRBD1	TRBV11-3	ASSLGQGANGELF
TRBJ2-3	.	TRBD1	TRBV5-1	ASSAQGKSTDTQY
TRBJ2-1	.	.	TRBV4-1	ASSQELYNEQF
TRBJ1-2	.	.	TRBV7-9	ASSINMQIINYGYT
TRBJ1-2	.	.	TRBV7-9	ASSPDALGVDGYT
TRBJ1-4	.	.	TRBV4-1	ASSQIPNEKLF
TRBJ2-5	.	.	TRBV5-4	ASSGEIGTIDQETQY